This TCR beta chain was retrieved from a study of identical twins. Findings of the study overall: Conclusions were drawn cross-sectionally by statistical analysis, without following the same donors.

Details on this clonotype: As yet, its antigen is unknown.

Germline values: CDR1 PRHDT, CDR2 FYEKMQ (reference sequence). Trimming removed 5 bases at V and 3 bases at J, with 14 bases between. The CDR3 length is 14 residues. Each CDR3 protein gets one entry after TCRdb re-called the 5' RACE reads with MiXCR. The repertoire has hundreds of thousands of distinct CDR3 sequences, 7.5% of them found once; the top ten carry 1.9%. These data were likewise used in another study, on yellow fever vaccine responses in identical twins.

The clonotype originates from a woman between 18 and 29 years old in good health. The chain carries TRBV13 and TRBJ2-7, with D maybe TRBD2 (7 bases). Sequenced input: memory (CD45RO+) T cells sorted from blood. CDR3: CASSVAGAVYEQYF. The CDR3 DNA sequence: TGTGCCAGCAGCGTTGCGGGGGCCGTCTACGAGCAGTACTTC.